What follows are 17 T cell receptor beta chains derived from one specimen sequenced in a study of Ad26.COV2.S vaccination and SARS-CoV-2 variants. Data came from immunoSEQ multiplex PCR; TCRdb stores just in-frame clones and leaves some out. The sample lists fewer than 400,000 clones; about 85% were seen once. Treatment defined: roughly 18 received Ad26.COV2.S at low or high dose, single or two shots; 5 received placebo; per-sample allocation not given. Sampling was performed 63 days after the first vaccine or placebo injection. The material was peripheral blood, obtained in a trial of Ad26.COV2.S vaccine versus placebo. The receptors stem from a person between 18 and 65 years old who received the Ad26.COV2.S COVID-19 vaccine or a placebo.

The chain joins TRBV4-2 to TRBJ1-2; unclear D gene. Trimming pared 0 bases from V and 2 bases from J, leaving 13 bases between. The CDR3 loop spans 16 amino acids. Germline assignment: CDR1 LGHNA and CDR2 YNFKEQ. The CDR3 here is CASSQDLGSVNYGYTF. In DNA, the CDR3 is TGTGCCAGCAGCCAAGATCTGGGCAGCGTAAACTATGGCTACACCTTC.

This chain connects TRBV28 to TRBJ2-7, with 7 bases matching TRBD1. The J segment lost 5 bases and the V segment lost 5 bases, leaving 15 bases of the junction unmatched. The CDR3 is 16 residues long. CDR1 and CDR2 (germline): MDHEN, SYDVKM. The CDR3 nucleotides are TGTGCCAGCAGTACCCTCGGGACAGCCTCAGTCCACGAGCAGTACTTC. Encoded protein: CASSTLGTASVHEQYF.

The chain links TRBV11-2 to TRBJ1-4, with D tentatively TRBD1 (6 bases). The length of the CDR3 is 18 residues. V was clipped by 6 bases and J by 0 bases, with 20 bases between them. Per germline, CDR1 SGHAT and CDR2 FQNNGV. Here the CDR3 reads CASRLGRGRNATNEKLFF. In DNA, the CDR3 is TGTGCCAGCAGATTGGGGAGGGGGAGGAATGCAACTAATGAAAAACTGTTTTTT.

With regard to this clone: Other DNA sequences of this sample code for an identical CDR3. J is TRBJ2-5 and V is TRBV30; unclear D gene. CDR3 size: 13 residues. V gave up 0 bases and J gave up 1 base, with 6 bases separating them. Germline CDR1 GTSNPN, CDR2 SVGIG (reference sequence). The CDR3 DNA is TGTGCCTGGAGTGTAAGCGTCCAAGAGACCCAGTACTTC. Translated, it gives CAWSVSVQETQYF.

The gene calls are TRBV20-1 and TRBJ1-1, with no clear D. The CDR3 runs 13 residues. Germline CDR1 is DFQATT and CDR2 is SNEGSKA (reference sequence). V gave up 3 bases and J gave up 1 base, with 9 bases separating them. CDR3 sequence: CSASGVKNTEAFF. The CDR3 nucleotides are TGCAGTGCTAGTGGGGTCAAGAACACTGAAGCTTTCTTT.

This chain joins TRBV5-1 and TRBJ2-1, with 11 bases that match TRBD2. The CDR3 is made up of 15 amino acids. From germline, CDR1 is SGHRS and CDR2 YFSETQ. Losses at the gene ends were 6 bases for V and 4 bases for J; bases not matched to a gene: 6. CDR3 coding DNA: TGCGCCAGCAATCCTACTAGCGGGGGTTACAATGAGCAGTTCTTC. Translation: CASNPTSGGYNEQFF.

This clone appeared a few times. The J gene is TRBJ1-6, the V gene TRBV5-4, with D unresolved. Germline V lookup: CDR1 SGHNT, CDR2 YYREEE (reference sequence). CDR3 length equals 16 residues. Trimming removed 4 bases from V and 7 bases from J, with 18 bases in between. This CDR3 is CASSPSVPEGNSPLHF. The CDR3 nucleotides read TGTGCCAGCAGCCCTTCCGTCCCGGAGGGCAATTCACCCCTCCACTTT.

There are a few counts of this clone. The chain links TRBV5-1 to TRBJ2-7; perhaps TRBD2 as D (6 bases). This CDR3 is 16 amino acids long. V shed 3 bases and J shed 2 bases, with 18 bases lying between them. Per germline, CDR1 SGHRS and CDR2 YFSETQ. The CDR3 sequence is CASSWVRRGPAYEQYF. The DNA for the CDR3 is TGCGCCAGCAGCTGGGTTCGGAGGGGACCGGCCTACGAGCAGTACTTC. Based on the CDR3 plus reference TRBV5-1 and TRBJ2-7, the full variable domain is KAGVTQTPRYLIKTRGQQVTLSCSPISGHRSVSWYQQTPGQGLQFLFEYFSETQRNKGNFPGRFSGRQFSNSRSEMNVSTLELGDSALYLCASSWVRRGPAYEQYFGPGTRLTVT.

This rearrangement joins TRBV4-1 to TRBJ2-2; no clear D. CDR3 length equals 13 residues. Germline V gene lookup returns CDR1 MGHRA and CDR2 YSYEKL. The V and J ends lost 3 bases and 3 bases respectively, with 5 bases between them. CDR3 in amino acids: CASSQRDTGELFF. The CDR3 DNA follows: TGCGCCAGCAGCCAGAGAGACACCGGGGAGCTGTTTTTT.

This clone has only one observation. CDR3 in amino acids: CASSSVTSASGEQYF. The CDR3 nucleotides read TGTGCCAGCAGTTCTGTGACTAGCGCTTCAGGTGAGCAGTACTTC. The rearrangement uses TRBV2 and TRBJ2-7, with 8 bases lining up with TRBD2. V dropped 5 bases and J dropped 7; count of bases not matched to a gene: 13. The CDR3 runs 15 residues. Germline CDR1 reads SNHLY; CDR2 reads FYNNEI.

CDR3 in DNA: TGCGCCAGCAGCACTAGAGCGGGGGAGCCCTACGAGCAGTACTTC. This sequence encodes CASSTRAGEPYEQYF. J is TRBJ2-7 and V is TRBV5-1; 8 bases map to TRBD2. Germline trimming cut 4 bases from V and 2 bases from J; bases unmatched to any gene: 8. The CDR3 consists of 15 residues. The germline V gene has CDR1 SGHRS and CDR2 YFSETQ.

The chain links TRBV6-5 to TRBJ1-2; perhaps TRBD1 as D (6 bases). Trimming cost V 2 bases and J 2 bases, with 15 bases left between them. The CDR3 loop spans 16 amino acids. Germline V lookup: CDR1 MNHEY, CDR2 SVGAGI. The CDR3 bases are TGTGCCAGCAGTTACCGGCAGGGGCTAACCAACTATGGCTACACCTTC. Protein: CASSYRQGLTNYGYTF.

For the CDR3, the DNA is TGTGCCAGCAGCGCACAGGAAGGGAACACTGAAGCTTTCTTT. Encoded protein: CASSAQEGNTEAFF. This chain connects TRBV5-5 to TRBJ1-1, with TRBD1 as a possible D gene (5 bases). V dropped 4 bases and J dropped 1 base, with 11 bases sitting between them. CDR3 length equals 14 residues. From germline, CDR1 is SGHKS and CDR2 YYEKEE (reference sequence).

This sequence joins TRBV27 and TRBJ2-5; 9 bases are a match to TRBD1. With 6 bases clipped from V and 7 bases from J, the junction kept 6 bases outside the gene matches. The V gene's germline CDR1 is MNHEY and CDR2 SMNVEV (reference sequence). This CDR3 region has 13 residues. The DNA for the CDR3 is TGTGCCAGCAGCATGACAGGGGGGGGGACCCAGTACTTC. Protein product: CASSMTGGGTQYF.

V is TRBV6-5 and J is TRBJ1-1; no reliable D call. CDR3 length: 14 residues. V dropped 5 bases and J dropped 1 base, with 11 bases sitting between them. Germline V CDR1 and CDR2: MNHEY, SVGAGI. In DNA, the CDR3 is TGTGCCAGCAGTCCGATCGACGGGAACACTGAAGCTTTCTTT. Amino acid sequence: CASSPIDGNTEAFF.

The genes are TRBV3-1 (or the pseudogene TRBV3-2) and TRBJ2-3; no definite D call. The V and J ends lost 0 bases and 4 bases respectively, with 14 bases between them. Germline CDR1 reads LGHDT; CDR2 reads YNNKEL (reference sequence). The CDR3 consists of 16 residues. The CDR3 spells CASSQDRVTGADTQYF. In DNA, the CDR3 is TGTGCCAGCAGCCAAGACCGGGTGACTGGAGCAGATACGCAGTATTTT.

The genes are TRBV9 and TRBJ1-2; maybe TRBD1 (6 bases). Trimming stripped 3 bases from V and 5 bases from J, with 14 bases between. CDR3 length equals 14 residues. CDR1 SGDLS and CDR2 YYNGEE come from the germline V gene. The CDR3 protein is CASSARGAGYGYTF. The CDR3 nucleotides read TGTGCCAGCAGCGCCAGGGGTGCAGGGTATGGCTACACCTTC.